This T cell receptor beta chain was identified in a study of blood T cell repertoires in COVID-19. Across the whole study: Specimens from acute and convalescent COVID-19 originated in the United States, Italy and Spain.

This clone turned up a few times. In the authors' methods: For nucleated cells, counts were estimated from reference gene primer amplification. The table came from immunoSEQ multiplex PCR; TCRdb's copy has only in-frame clones and leaves some out. That table gives V, J and clone size, and the DNA gave D and trimming. The top ten clones hold about 4.2% of a sample with about 230,000 clones, 80% to 85% of them seen once. Input material: peripheral blood. The TCR sequence derives from a man aged 45-60 years with active or convalescent COVID-19.

For the CDR3, the DNA is TGTGCCAGCTTGGGACAGTTAATCTATGGCTACACCTTC. Translation gives CASLGQLIYGYTF. The chain employs TRBV2 and TRBJ1-2; 7 bases fit TRBD1. The CDR3 runs to 13 residues. CDR1 SNHLY and CDR2 FYNNEI come from the germline V gene. Germline trimming cut 8 bases from V and 4 bases from J; bases unmatched to any gene: 7.